This TCR beta chain was sequenced during a study of CD8 T cells in Susac syndrome (dated by TCRdb to the late 2010s). Regarding the research as a whole: Repertoire sequencing was used to test whether CD8+ T cell activation and differentiation in Susac syndrome was antigen driven.

RNA was extracted with the RNeasy kit and roughly 0.45 to 1 ug was reverse transcribed using random hexamers. The immunoSEQ multiplex PCR assay, covering 54 Vbeta and 13 Jbeta segments, was used to amplify TCR beta CDR3 regions. To correct PCR amplification bias, a synthetic template baseline was used for both primer optimization and computational correction. The original methods were these. Only productive sequences were kept, with reads annotated to V, D and J genes according to IMGT and analyzed in immunoSEQ Analyzer. Clonality was computed as one minus Shannon entropy normalized by log2 of the number of productive unique sequences. For each patient and control, public and private clones were evaluated within the 100 most prevalent clones. Clones were defined as Susac-specific when absent from the healthy and MS cohorts, from over a thousand published viral clones and from other ImmuneACCESS disease sequences. TCRdb trimmed the raw reads at Q25, called clones with MiXCR and kept productive beta chains. Here each entry gathers all rows of one CDR3 protein and keeps the most common genes and DNA. These V and J calls originate from TCRdb's pipeline instead of the authors' own analysis. Across this sample there are about 120,000 distinct CDR3 sequences, with around 94% seen only once. The ten largest make up more than 0.09% of the sample.

Peripheral blood CD8+ and CD4+ T cells from healthy donors, Susac syndrome patients and multiple sclerosis patients were profiled using high-throughput TCR beta sequencing. Healthy donors were included as age- and sex-matched controls. CD8+ TEMRA cells were enriched by FACS, while bulk CD8+ and CD4+ T cells were purified by magnetic negative isolation. Blood was drawn into EDTA tubes, processed within 24 hours, and PBMCs were isolated by density gradient centrifugation. PBMCs intended for TCR sequencing were cryopreserved in liquid nitrogen and were subsequently thawed in a 37 degrees C water bath. The sorted or isolated CD4+, CD8+ and CD8+ TEMRA cells had a purity of 90% or higher. Study-level results and caveats: The number of individuals in the TCR sequencing and HLA analysis was recognized as being relatively small.

A note on this clonotype: Its antigen has not been determined. Per-base quality was not reported, and no clone a single base away is much larger than it.

V is shortened by 7 bases, J by 1 base, and the region joining them spans 5 bases. CDR1 and CDR2, looked up from the germline V gene, are MDHEN and SYDVKM. The CDR3 goes from the cysteine to the phenylalanine over 13 residues. Only the CDR3 DNA is retained, 39 bases long and in frame from the first base. The chain is assembled from TRBV28 and TRBJ2-6, with no reliable assignment of the D segment. Sequencing input: CD4+ T cells from PBMCs. The origin of this receptor is a human donor in good health. DNA sequence: TGTGCCAGCACCCTATCTGGGGCCAACGTCCTGACTTTC. The encoded protein is CASTLSGANVLTF.